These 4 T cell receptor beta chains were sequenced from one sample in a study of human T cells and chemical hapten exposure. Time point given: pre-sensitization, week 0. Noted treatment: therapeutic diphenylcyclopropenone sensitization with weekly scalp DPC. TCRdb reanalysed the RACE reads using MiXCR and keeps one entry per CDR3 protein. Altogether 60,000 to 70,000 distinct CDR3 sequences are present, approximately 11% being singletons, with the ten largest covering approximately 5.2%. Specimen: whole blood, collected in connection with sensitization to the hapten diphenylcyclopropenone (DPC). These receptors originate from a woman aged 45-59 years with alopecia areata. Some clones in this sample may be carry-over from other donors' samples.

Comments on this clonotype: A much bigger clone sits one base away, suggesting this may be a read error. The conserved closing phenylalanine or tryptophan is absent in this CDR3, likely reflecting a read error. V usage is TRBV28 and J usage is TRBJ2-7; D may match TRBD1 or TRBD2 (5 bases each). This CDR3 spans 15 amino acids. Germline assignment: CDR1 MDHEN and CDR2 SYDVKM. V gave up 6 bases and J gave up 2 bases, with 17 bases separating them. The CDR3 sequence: CASSSPGTAPYEQYY. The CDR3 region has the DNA TGTGCCAGCAGCTCCCCCGGGACCGCCCCCTACGAGCAGTACTAC.

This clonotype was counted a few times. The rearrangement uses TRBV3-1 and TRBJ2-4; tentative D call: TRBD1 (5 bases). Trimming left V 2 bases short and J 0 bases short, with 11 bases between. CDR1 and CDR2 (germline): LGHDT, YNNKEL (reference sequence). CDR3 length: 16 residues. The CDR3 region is CASSQSDTVAKNIQYF. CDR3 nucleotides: TGTGCCAGCAGCCAATCGGACACCGTAGCCAAAAACATTCAGTACTTC.

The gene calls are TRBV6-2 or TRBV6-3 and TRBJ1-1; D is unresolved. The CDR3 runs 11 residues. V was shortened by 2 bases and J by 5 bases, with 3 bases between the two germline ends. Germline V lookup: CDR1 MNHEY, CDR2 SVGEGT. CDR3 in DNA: TGTGCCAGCAGTTACAGGACTGAAGCTTTCTTT. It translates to CASSYRTEAFF.

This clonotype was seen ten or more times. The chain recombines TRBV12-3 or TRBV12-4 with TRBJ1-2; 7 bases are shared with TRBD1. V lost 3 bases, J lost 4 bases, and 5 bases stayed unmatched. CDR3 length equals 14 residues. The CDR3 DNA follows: TGTGCCAGCAGTTTTAGACAGGGCGGCTATGGCTACACCTTC. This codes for CASSFRQGGYGYTF.